The 7 T cell receptor beta chains given below trace back to one sample, sequenced in a study of regulatory T cells in long-lasting Graves disease. Relying on iRepertoire HTBI primers and Arm-PCR of CDR3 regions, the team built TCR beta libraries. TCRdb re-called the multiplex PCR reads through MiXCR, storing one row per CDR3 protein. The sample consists of a few hundred thousand distinct CDR3 sequences, 16% of them appearing once. This sample's time point: newly diagnosed GD, antithyroid drugs for less than 3 months. After RNA was extracted from PBMCs, the TCR library was made from it. The same specimen was also included in a second study, on T cells in Graves' hyperthyroidism and ophthalmopathy.

The sequencing here drew on peripheral blood mononuclear cells (PBMCs), taken at new diagnosis, from a patient treated with antithyroid drugs. Receptor source: a man between 35 and 55 years old with Graves disease.

This chain links TRBV20-1 with TRBJ2-3, with 8 bases matching TRBD1. This CDR3 has 15 residues. J was trimmed by 2 bases and V by 4 bases; bases with no gene match: 8. Germline values: CDR1 DFQATT, CDR2 SNEGSKA (reference sequence). The CDR3 DNA reads as TGCAGTGCTACCTCCAGGGGGCGAAACACAGATACGCAGTATTTT. Translating gives CSATSRGRNTDTQYF.

This clonotype was counted many times. The chain is built from TRBV7-3 and TRBJ2-1, with 9 bases identical to TRBD2. The CDR3 contains 16 residues. The V gene end was trimmed by 5 bases and the J gene end by 4 bases; junction bases not matched to a gene: 9. CDR1 is SGHTA, CDR2 FQGTGA, per germline. In DNA, the CDR3 is TGTGCCAGCAGCCTAGCTGGAGCGGGGGGTTACAATGAGCAGTTCTTC. This encodes CASSLAGAGGYNEQFF.

This clonotype has more than one count but fewer than ten. The genes are TRBV19 and TRBJ2-1; TRBD2 aligns across 9 bases. Germline V gives CDR1 LNHDA, CDR2 SQIVND (reference sequence). The CDR3 loop spans 16 amino acids. Trimming at V came to 6 bases and at J to 8 bases, leaving 14 bases not matched to a gene. In DNA form, the CDR3 reads TGTGCCAGTAGCAACCCCCGGGCGGGGGGGCCCTATGAGCAGTTCTTC. It codes for CASSNPRAGGPYEQFF. Filled out from reference TRBV19 and TRBJ2-1, the complete variable domain reads DGGITQSPKYLFRKEGQNVTLSCEQNLNHDAMYWYRQDPGQGLRLIYYSQIVNDFQKGDIAEGYSVSREKKESFPLTVTSAQKNPTAFYLCASSNPRAGGPYEQFFGPGTRLTVL.

This clonotype was detected a few times. The chain links TRBV12-3 or TRBV12-4 to TRBJ2-3; D possibly corresponds to TRBD1 (5 bases). V was clipped by 0 bases and J by 7 bases, with 8 bases between them. The CDR3 is made up of 13 amino acids. The CDR3 bases are TGTGCCAGCAGTTTAGCGTACAGGTATACGCAGTATTTT. It translates to CASSLAYRYTQYF.

In its sample, this clonotype was seen many times. CDR3 in DNA: TGTGCCAGCAGTTTTATCGGGACAGGTAGTTACGAGCAGTACTTC. It yields the protein CASSFIGTGSYEQYF. The chain couples TRBV28 to TRBJ2-7; 8 bases align to TRBD1. J gave up 4 bases and V 3 bases, and 8 bases lay outside the gene matches. The CDR3 spans 15 residues. In germline, CDR1 is MDHEN, CDR2 SYDVKM. The variable domain in full, with the rest retrieved from reference TRBV28 and TRBJ2-7, is DVKVTQSSRYLVKRTGEKVFLECVQDMDHENMFWYRQDPGLGLRLIYFSYDVKMKEKGDIPEGYSVSREKKERFSLILESASTNQTSMYLCASSFIGTGSYEQYFGPGTRLTVT.

The chain joins TRBV24-1 to TRBJ1-4; 9 bases map to TRBD1. CDR3 length: 16 amino acids. CDR1 and CDR2 from the germline V gene are KGHDR and SFDVKD. Germline trimming cut 3 bases from V and 8 bases from J; bases unmatched to any gene: 9. The CDR3 is CATSDQRTGVKEKLFF. In DNA form, the CDR3 reads TGTGCCACCAGTGATCAGAGGACAGGGGTTAAGGAAAAACTGTTTTTT.

This clonotype was found many times. The rearrangement joins TRBV20-1 to TRBJ1-5; 8 nucleotides agree with TRBD1. The CDR3 runs to 17 residues. CDR1 and CDR2 from the germline V gene are DFQATT and SNEGSKA (reference sequence). Trimming at V came to 5 bases and at J to 0 bases, leaving 12 bases not matched to a gene. The CDR3 protein is CSALRDRRSYSNQPQHF. CDR3 DNA: TGCAGTGCTCTCCGGGACAGGAGGTCCTATAGCAATCAGCCCCAGCATTTT.